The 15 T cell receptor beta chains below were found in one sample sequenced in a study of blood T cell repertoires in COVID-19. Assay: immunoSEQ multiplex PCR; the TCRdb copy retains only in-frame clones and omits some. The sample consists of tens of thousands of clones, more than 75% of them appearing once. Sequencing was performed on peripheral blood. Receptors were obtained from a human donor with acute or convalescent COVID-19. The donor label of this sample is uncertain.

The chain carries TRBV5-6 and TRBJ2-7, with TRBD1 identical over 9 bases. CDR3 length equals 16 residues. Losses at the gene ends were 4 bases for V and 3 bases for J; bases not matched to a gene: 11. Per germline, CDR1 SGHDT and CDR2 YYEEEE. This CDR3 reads CASSPIGGQGFYEQYF. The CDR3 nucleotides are TGTGCCAGCAGCCCCATCGGGGGACAGGGCTTCTACGAGCAGTACTTC.

CDR3 sequence (DNA): TGTGCCAGCAGCGTAGGGCAGGGGGGCTACAATGAGCAGTTCTTC. Encoded protein: CASSVGQGGYNEQFF. This chain links TRBV9 with TRBJ2-1, with a weak D call TRBD1 (7 bases). Germline V gene sequence: CDR1 SGDLS, CDR2 YYNGEE. The CDR3 is 15 residues long. Trimming took off 0 bases at V and 3 bases at J, with 10 bases between the two ends. Full variable domain (remainder filled in from reference TRBV9 and TRBJ2-1): DSGVTQTPKHLITATGQRVTLRCSPRSGDLSVYWYQQSLDQGLQFLIQYYNGEERAKGNILERFSAQQFPDLHSELNLSSLELGDSALYFCASSVGQGGYNEQFFGPGTRLTVL.

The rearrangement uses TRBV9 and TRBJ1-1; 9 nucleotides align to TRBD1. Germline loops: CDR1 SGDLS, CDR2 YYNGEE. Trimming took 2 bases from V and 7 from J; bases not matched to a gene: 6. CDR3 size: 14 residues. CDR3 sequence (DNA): TGTGCCAGCAGCGTCGTACCGGGACAGGGTGAAGCTTTCTTT. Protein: CASSVVPGQGEAFF.

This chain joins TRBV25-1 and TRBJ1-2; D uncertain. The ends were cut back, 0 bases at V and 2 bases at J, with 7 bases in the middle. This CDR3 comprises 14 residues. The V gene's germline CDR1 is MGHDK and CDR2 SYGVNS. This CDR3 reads CASSEYGPNYGYTF. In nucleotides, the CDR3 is TGTGCCAGCAGTGAATATGGGCCGAACTATGGCTACACCTTC.

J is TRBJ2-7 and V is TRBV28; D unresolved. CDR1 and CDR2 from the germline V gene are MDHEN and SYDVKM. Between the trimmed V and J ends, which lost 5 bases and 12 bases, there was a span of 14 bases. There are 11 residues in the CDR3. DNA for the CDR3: TGTGCCAGCAGTACGACAAACCGTATGTACTTC. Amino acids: CASSTTNRMYF.

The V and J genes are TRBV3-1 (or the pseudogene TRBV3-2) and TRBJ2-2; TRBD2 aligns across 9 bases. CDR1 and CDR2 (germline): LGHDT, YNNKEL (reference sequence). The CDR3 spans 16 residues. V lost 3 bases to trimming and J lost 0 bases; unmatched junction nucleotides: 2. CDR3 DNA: TGTGCCAGCAGCCATAGCGGGGGAGCGAACACCGGGGAGCTGTTTTTT. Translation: CASSHSGGANTGELFF.

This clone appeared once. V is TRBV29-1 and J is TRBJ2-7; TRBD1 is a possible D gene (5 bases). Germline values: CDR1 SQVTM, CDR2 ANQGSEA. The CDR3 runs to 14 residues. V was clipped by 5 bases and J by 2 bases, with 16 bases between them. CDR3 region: CSVLTQGRAYEQYF. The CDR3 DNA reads TGCAGCGTTTTGACCCAGGGCAGGGCCTACGAGCAGTACTTC.

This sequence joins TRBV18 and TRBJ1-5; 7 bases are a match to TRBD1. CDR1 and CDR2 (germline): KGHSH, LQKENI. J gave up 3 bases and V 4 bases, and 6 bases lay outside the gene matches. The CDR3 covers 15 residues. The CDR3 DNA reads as TGTGCCAGCTCACGACAGGGAAGCCTCAATCAGCCCCAGCATTTT. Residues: CASSRQGSLNQPQHF.

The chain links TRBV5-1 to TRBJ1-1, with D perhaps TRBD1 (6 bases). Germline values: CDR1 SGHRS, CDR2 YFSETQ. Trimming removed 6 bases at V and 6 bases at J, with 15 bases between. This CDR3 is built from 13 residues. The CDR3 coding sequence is TGCGCCAGCACCGTCACTAGGGGGTCTGAAGCTTTCTTT. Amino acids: CASTVTRGSEAFF.

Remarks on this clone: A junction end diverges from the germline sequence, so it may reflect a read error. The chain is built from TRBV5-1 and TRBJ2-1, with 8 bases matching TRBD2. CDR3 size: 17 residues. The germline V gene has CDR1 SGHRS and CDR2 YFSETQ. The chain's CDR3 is CARSWGAGGPSYNEQFF. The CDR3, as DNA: TGCGCCCGCAGCTGGGGGGCGGGGGGTCCCTCCTACAATGAGCAGTTCTTC.

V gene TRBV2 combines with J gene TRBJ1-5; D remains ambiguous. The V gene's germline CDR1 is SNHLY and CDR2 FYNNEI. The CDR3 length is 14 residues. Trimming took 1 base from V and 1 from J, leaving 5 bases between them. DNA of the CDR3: TGTGCCAGCAGTGAAGGTCTCAGCAATCAGCCCCAGCATTTT. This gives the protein CASSEGLSNQPQHF. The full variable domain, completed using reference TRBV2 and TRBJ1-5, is EPEVTQTPSHQVTQMGQEVILRCVPISNHLYFYWYRQILGQKVEFLVSFYNNEISEKSEIFDDQFSVERPDGSNFTLKIRSTKLEDSAMYFCASSEGLSNQPQHFGDGTRLSIL.

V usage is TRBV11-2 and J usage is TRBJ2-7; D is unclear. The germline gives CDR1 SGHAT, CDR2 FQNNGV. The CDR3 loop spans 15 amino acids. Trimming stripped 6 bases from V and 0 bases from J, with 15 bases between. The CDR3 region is CASSPNPRFSYEQYF. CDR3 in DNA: TGTGCCAGCAGTCCGAACCCCAGATTCTCCTACGAGCAGTACTTC.

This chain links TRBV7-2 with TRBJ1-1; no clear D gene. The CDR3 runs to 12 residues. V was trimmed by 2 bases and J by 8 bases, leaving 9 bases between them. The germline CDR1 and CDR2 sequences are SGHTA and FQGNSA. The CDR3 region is CASSLRAGEAFF. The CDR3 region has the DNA TGTGCCAGCAGCTTAAGGGCGGGCGAAGCTTTCTTT.

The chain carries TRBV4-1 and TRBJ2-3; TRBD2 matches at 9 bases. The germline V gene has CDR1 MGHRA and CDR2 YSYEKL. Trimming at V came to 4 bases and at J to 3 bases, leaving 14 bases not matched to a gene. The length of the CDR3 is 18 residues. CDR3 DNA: TGCGCCAGCAGCCTTGATGGGGCGGGGGGGAGAGAAACAGATACGCAGTATTTT. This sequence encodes CASSLDGAGGRETDTQYF.

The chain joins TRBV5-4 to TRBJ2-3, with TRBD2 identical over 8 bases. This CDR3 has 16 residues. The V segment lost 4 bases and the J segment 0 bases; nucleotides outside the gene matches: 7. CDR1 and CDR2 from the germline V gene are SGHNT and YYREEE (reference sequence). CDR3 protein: CASSRRERGSTDTQYF. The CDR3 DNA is TGTGCCAGCAGCCGAAGAGAGCGGGGGAGCACAGATACGCAGTATTTT.